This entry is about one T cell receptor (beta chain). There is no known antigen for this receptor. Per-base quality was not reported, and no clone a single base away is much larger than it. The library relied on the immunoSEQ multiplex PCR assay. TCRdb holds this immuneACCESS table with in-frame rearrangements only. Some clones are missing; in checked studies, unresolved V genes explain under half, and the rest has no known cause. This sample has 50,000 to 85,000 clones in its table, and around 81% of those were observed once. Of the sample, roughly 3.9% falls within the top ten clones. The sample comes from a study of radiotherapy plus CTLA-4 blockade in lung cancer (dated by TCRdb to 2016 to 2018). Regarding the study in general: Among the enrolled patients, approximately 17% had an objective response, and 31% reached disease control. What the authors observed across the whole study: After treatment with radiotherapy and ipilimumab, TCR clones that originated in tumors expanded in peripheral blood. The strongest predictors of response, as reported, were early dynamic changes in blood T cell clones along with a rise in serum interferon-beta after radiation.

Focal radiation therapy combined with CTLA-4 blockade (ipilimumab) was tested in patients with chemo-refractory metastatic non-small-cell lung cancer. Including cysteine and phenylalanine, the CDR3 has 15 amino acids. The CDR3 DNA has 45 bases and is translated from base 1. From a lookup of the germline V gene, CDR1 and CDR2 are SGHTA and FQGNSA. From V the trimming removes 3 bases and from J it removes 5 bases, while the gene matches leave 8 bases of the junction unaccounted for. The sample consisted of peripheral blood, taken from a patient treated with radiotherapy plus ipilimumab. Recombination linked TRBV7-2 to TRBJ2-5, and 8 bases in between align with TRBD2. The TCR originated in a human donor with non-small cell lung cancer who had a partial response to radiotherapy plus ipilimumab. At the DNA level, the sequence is TGTGCCAGCAGCTTCCGGGAGGGCCTTAGGGAGACCCAGTACTTC. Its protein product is CASSFREGLRETQYF.